This T cell receptor beta chain derives from a study of blood T cell repertoires in COVID-19. Overall study context: Donors in the United States, Italy and Spain gave samples during acute or convalescent COVID-19. PBMCs, B-cell-depleted T cells, or T cells provided the cDNA or gDNA that made up the material.

In the original processing: Estimation of nucleated cell counts relied on the amplification of reference gene primers. Sequenced by immunoSEQ multiplex PCR; TCRdb stores in-frame clones only, minus some. V and J calls and clone size come straight from that table; D and trimming were deduced from the DNA. The table has some 130,000 clones, around 89% seen once. This CDR3 region has 14 residues. Deletions cut 4 bases from V and 10 bases from J, with 14 bases between. The germline V gene encodes CDR1 WSHSY and CDR2 SAAADI. The clonotype was recovered from a man aged 50 to 60 with acute or convalescent COVID-19. This rearrangement joins TRBV10-2 to TRBJ1-6; no clear D gene. The sample comprised peripheral blood. CDR3 nucleotide sequence: TGCGCCAGCAGTGTAGTCGGGAATGGATCACCCCTCCACTTT. Translating gives CASSVVGNGSPLHF.